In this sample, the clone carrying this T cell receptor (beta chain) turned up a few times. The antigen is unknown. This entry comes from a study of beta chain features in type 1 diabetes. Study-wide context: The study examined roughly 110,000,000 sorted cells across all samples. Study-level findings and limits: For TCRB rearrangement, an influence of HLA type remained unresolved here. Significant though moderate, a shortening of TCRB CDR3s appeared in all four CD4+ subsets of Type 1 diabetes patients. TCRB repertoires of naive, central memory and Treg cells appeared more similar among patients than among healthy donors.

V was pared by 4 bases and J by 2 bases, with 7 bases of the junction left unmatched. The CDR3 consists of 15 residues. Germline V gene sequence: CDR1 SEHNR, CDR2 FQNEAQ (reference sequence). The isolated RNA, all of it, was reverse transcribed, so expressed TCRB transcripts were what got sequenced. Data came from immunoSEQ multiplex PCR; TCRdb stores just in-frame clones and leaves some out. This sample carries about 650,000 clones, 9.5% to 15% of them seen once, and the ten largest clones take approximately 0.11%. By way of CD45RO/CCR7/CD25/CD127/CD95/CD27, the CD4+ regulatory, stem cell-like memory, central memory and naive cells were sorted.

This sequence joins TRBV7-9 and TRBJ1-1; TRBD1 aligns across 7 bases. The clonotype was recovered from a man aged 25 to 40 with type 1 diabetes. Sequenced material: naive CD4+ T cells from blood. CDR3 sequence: CASSSTGTANTEAFF. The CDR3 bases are TGTGCCAGCAGCTCTACCGGGACAGCTAACACTGAAGCTTTCTTT.